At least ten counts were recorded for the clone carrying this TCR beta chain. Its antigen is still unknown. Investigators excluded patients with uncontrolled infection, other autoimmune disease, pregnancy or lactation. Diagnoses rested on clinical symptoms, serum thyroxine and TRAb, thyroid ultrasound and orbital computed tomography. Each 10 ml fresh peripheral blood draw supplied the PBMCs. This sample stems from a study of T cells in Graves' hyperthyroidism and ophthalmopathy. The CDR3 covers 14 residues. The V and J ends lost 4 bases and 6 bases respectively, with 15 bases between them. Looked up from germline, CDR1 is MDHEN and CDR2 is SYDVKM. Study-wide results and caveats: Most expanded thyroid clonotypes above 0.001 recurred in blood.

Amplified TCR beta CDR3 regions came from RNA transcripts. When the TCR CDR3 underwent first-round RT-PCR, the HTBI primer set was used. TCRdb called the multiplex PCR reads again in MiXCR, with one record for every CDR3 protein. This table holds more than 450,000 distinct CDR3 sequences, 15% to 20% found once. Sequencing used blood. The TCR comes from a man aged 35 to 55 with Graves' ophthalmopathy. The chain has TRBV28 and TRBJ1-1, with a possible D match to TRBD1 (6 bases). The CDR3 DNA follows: TGTGCCAGCAGTTCTCCAAAAGGGGGTCCTGAAGCTTTCTTT. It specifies CASSSPKGGPEAFF.